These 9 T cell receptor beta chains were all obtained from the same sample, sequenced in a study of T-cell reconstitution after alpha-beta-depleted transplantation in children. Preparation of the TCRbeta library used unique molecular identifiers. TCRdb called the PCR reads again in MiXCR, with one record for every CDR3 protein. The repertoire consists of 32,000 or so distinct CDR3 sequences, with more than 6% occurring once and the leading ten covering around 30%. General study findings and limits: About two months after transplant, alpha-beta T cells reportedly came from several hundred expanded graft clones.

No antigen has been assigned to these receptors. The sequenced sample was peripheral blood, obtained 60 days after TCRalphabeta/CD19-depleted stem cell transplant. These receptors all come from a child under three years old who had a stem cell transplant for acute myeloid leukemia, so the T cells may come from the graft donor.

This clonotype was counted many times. DNA for the CDR3: TGTGCCAGCAGTGCCTATGGGTACGAGCAGTACTTC. Its protein product is CASSAYGYEQYF. The chain couples TRBV25-1 to TRBJ2-7; no definite D call. Trimming pared 4 bases from V and 4 bases from J, leaving 8 bases between. This CDR3 contains 12 residues. In germline, CDR1 is MGHDK, CDR2 SYGVNS.

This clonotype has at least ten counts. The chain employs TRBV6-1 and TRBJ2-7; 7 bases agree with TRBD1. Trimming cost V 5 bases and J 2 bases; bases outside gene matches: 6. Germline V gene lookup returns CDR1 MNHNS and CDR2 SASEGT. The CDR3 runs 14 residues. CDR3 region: CASSRTGHTYEQYF. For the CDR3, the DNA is TGTGCCAGCAGTAGGACAGGTCATACCTACGAGCAGTACTTC.

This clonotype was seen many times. This chain's CDR3 is CSARQRNQPQHF. CDR3 nucleotide sequence: TGCAGTGCTAGACAGCGCAATCAGCCCCAGCATTTT. The chain uses TRBV20-1 and TRBJ1-5; D is undetermined. Trimming shortened V by 2 bases and J by 2 bases, and 4 bases separated the two germline ends. In germline, CDR1 is DFQATT, CDR2 SNEGSKA (reference sequence). The CDR3 consists of 12 residues.

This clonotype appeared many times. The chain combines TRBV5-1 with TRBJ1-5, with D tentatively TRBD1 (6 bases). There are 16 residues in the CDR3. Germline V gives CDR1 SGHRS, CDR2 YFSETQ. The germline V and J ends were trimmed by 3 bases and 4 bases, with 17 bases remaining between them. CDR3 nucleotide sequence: TGCGCCAGCAGCTCCTACGGGACAAGTCTTAATCAGCCCCAGCATTTT. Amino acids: CASSSYGTSLNQPQHF.

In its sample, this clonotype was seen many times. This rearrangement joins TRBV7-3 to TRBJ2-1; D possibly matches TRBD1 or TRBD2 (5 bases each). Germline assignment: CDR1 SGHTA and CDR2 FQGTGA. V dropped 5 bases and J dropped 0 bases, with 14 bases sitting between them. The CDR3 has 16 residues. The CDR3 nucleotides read TGTGCCAGCAGCCCGACGGGACGAAGCTCCTACAATGAGCAGTTCTTC. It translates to CASSPTGRSSYNEQFF.

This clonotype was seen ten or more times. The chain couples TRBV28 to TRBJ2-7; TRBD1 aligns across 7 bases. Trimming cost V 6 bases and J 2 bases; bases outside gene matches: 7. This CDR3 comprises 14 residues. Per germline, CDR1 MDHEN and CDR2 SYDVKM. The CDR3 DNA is TGTGCCAGCAGCATCCCCGGGACAGCCTACGAGCAGTACTTC. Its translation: CASSIPGTAYEQYF.

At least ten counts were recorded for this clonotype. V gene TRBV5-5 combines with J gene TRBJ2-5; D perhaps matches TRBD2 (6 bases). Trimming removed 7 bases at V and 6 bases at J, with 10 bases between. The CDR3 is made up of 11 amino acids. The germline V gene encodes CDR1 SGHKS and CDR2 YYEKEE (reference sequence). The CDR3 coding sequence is TGTGCCAGCGCTGCGGGAAAGACCCAGTACTTC. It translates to CASAAGKTQYF.

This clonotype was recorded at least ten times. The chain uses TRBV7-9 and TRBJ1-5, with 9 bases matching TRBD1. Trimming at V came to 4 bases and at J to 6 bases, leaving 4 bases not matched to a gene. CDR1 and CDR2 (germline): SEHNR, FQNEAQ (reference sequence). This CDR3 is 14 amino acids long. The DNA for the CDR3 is TGTGCCAGCAGCTCAACAGGGGGCTTTCAGCCCCAGCATTTT. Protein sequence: CASSSTGGFQPQHF.

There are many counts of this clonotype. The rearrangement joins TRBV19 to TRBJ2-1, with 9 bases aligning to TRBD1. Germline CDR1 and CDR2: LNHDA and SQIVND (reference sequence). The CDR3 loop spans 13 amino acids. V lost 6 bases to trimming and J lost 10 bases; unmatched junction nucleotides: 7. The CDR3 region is CASSIGTGREQFF. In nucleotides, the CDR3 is TGTGCCAGTAGCATCGGGACAGGGCGGGAGCAGTTCTTC.